Shown below are 31 T cell receptor beta chains from a single sample sequenced in a study of regulatory T cells in long-lasting Graves disease. The time point here: newly diagnosed GD, antithyroid drugs for less than 3 months. Extracted PBMC RNA gave rise to the TCR library. The authors built TCR beta libraries using iRepertoire HTBI primers and Arm-PCR of CDR3 regions. One entry per CDR3 protein results from TCRdb running MiXCR on the multiplex PCR reads. Of 250,000 to 300,000 distinct CDR3 sequences in the sample, roughly 18% were seen once. This sample also belongs to another study, concerning T cells in Graves' hyperthyroidism and ophthalmopathy.

The sequenced sample was peripheral blood mononuclear cells (PBMCs), obtained at new diagnosis, from a patient treated with antithyroid drugs. The receptors here all came from a woman in her twenties or thirties with Graves disease.

This clonotype was seen repeatedly, ten times or more. V is TRBV5-1 and J is TRBJ2-3; 8 positions agree with TRBD2. This CDR3 spans 15 amino acids. Per the germline V gene, CDR1 is SGHRS and CDR2 is YFSETQ. Trimming cost V 6 bases and J 5 bases; bases outside gene matches: 11. CDR3 nucleotides: TGCGCCAGCACGCCGTTTCCGGGGGGGCAAGATACGCAGTATTTT. This encodes CASTPFPGGQDTQYF.

This clonotype showed up many times. The germline gene is not matched at one end of the junction; a read error may be the cause. This chain connects TRBV12-5 to TRBJ2-5, with a tentative D call TRBD2 (6 bases). The CDR3 has 16 residues. The germline CDR1 and CDR2 sequences are LGHNT and FRNRAP. Here the CDR3 reads CASSLVLGTAQETQYF. The CDR3 DNA is TGTGCTAGTAGTTTGGTACTAGGGACTGCGCAAGAGACCCAGTACTTC. The full variable domain, in which reference TRBV12-5 and TRBJ2-5 provide the parts outside the CDR3, is DARVTQTPRHKVTEMGQEVTMRCQPILGHNTVFWYRQTMMQGLELLAYFRNRAPLDDSGMPKDRFSAEMPDATLATLKIQPSEPRDSAVYFCASSLVLGTAQETQYFGPGTRLLVL.

This clonotype turned up a few times. V gene TRBV6-5 combines with J gene TRBJ1-3; weak D call: TRBD1 (5 bases). Germline CDR1 is MNHEY and CDR2 is SVGAGI. This CDR3 comprises 14 residues. Trimming removed 4 bases from V and 5 bases from J, with 12 bases in between. The CDR3 reads CASSSGTSRNTIYF. Here the CDR3 DNA reads TGTGCCAGCAGTTCCGGGACCTCCAGAAACACCATATATTTT.

This clonotype was found many times. The chain links TRBV24-1 to TRBJ2-2; a possible D gene is TRBD2 (5 bases). V dropped 10 bases and J dropped 0 bases, with 11 bases sitting between them. Germline-derived CDR1 and CDR2 are KGHDR and SFDVKD. The CDR3 sequence is 14 residues long. The CDR3 bases are TGTGCCACAGAGGGAGAACCGAACACCGGGGAGCTGTTTTTT. Encoded protein: CATEGEPNTGELFF.

Remarks on this clonotype: A far larger clone is a single base away, which makes a read error likely. The chain has TRBV6-2 or TRBV6-3 and TRBJ1-1, with TRBD1 matching 8 bases. Germline trimming cut 8 bases from V and 0 bases from J; bases unmatched to any gene: 14. This CDR3 contains 17 residues. Per germline, CDR1 MNHEY and CDR2 SVGEGT. The CDR3 sequence: CASGWRTGKNLNTEAFF. DNA for the CDR3: TGTGCCAGCGGCTGGAGGACAGGGAAAAATCTGAACACTGAAGCTTTCTTT.

This clonotype was found many times. The chain carries TRBV11-2 and TRBJ2-7, with 9 positions matching TRBD2. This CDR3 has 17 residues. V lost 3 bases, J lost 2 bases, and 11 bases stayed unmatched. The germline gives CDR1 SGHAT, CDR2 FQNNGV. In nucleotides, the CDR3 is TGTGCCAGCAGCTTCCCTGGGGGTAGCGGGGGAGCCTACGAGCAGTACTTC. It is translated as CASSFPGGSGGAYEQYF.

The sample holds many counts of this clonotype. The chain combines TRBV11-3 with TRBJ2-1, with 9 bases matching TRBD2. V trimming: 5 bases; J trimming: 3 bases; junction bases outside the gene matches: 5. This CDR3 spans 15 amino acids. From germline, CDR1 is SGHNT and CDR2 YENEEA. CDR3 sequence: CASSPKRGDYNEQFF. CDR3 nucleotides: TGTGCCAGCAGCCCCAAGCGGGGGGACTACAATGAGCAGTTCTTC.

In this sample, this clonotype turned up many times. This chain's CDR3 is CASGSPEKLFF. For the CDR3, the DNA is TGTGCTAGTGGGTCGCCTGAAAAACTGTTTTTT. The rearrangement links TRBV12-5 to TRBJ1-4; D unclear. Between the trimmed V and J ends, which lost 6 bases and 7 bases, there was a span of 6 bases. Germline loops: CDR1 LGHNT, CDR2 FRNRAP. This CDR3 comprises 11 residues.

This clonotype has at least ten counts. The CDR3 DNA follows: TGTGCCAGCAGCCCCCCAGCCTCCTCTGGAAACACCATATATTTT. Translating gives CASSPPASSGNTIYF. J is TRBJ1-3 and V is TRBV3-1; no firm D call. Trimming left V 4 bases short and J 0 bases short, with 10 bases between. Germline values: CDR1 LGHDT, CDR2 YNNKEL (reference sequence). The length of the CDR3 is 15 residues.

The chain uses TRBV6-5 and TRBJ2-1, with 9 bases lining up with TRBD1. The V and J ends lost 4 bases and 8 bases, in that order; junction bases with no gene match: 18. Germline CDR1 reads MNHEY; CDR2 reads SVGAGI. CDR3 length: 18 amino acids. CDR3 in DNA: TGTGCCAGCAGTTGGGACAGGGAAGTCACGGTTGTTAGCCATGAGCAGTTCTTC. Translation: CASSWDREVTVVSHEQFF.

With respect to this clonotype: This may be a read error: a much more frequent sequence differs by one nucleotide. This chain connects TRBV28 to TRBJ2-5; D call uncertain. The CDR3 is made up of 12 amino acids. V lost 5 bases, J lost 2 bases, and 6 bases lay in between. Germline CDR1 and CDR2: MDHEN and SYDVKM. The CDR3 is CASSGPQETQYF. The DNA of the CDR3 is TGTGCCAGCAGTGGGCCTCAAGAGACCCAGTACTTC.

The chain combines TRBV7-9 with TRBJ2-3; the match to TRBD1 covers 11 bases. This CDR3 comprises 18 residues. The trim removed 4 bases at V and 1 base at J, leaving 10 bases unmatched. The germline gives CDR1 SEHNR, CDR2 FQNEAQ (reference sequence). The CDR3 is CASSSRVLGQGGTDTQYF. In DNA, the CDR3 is TGTGCCAGCAGCTCTCGCGTGCTGGGACAGGGGGGCACAGATACGCAGTATTTT.

This clonotype appeared many times. The V call is TRBV29-1, the J call TRBJ1-3; perhaps TRBD1 as D (5 bases). Germline V CDR1 and CDR2: SQVTM, ANQGSEA. The CDR3 has 14 amino acids. Trimming took 6 bases from V and 0 from J, leaving 12 bases between them. The CDR3 protein is CSVPSGGSGNTIYF. CDR3 nucleotides: TGCAGCGTGCCCTCGGGGGGCTCTGGAAACACCATATATTTT.

This clonotype appeared many times. The chain couples TRBV20-1 to TRBJ2-7; D might be TRBD1 (6 bases). The CDR3 is 14 amino acids. Germline-derived CDR1 and CDR2 are DFQATT and SNEGSKA (reference sequence). V dropped 3 bases and J dropped 5 bases, with 17 bases sitting between them. CDR3 bases: TGCAGTGCTAGCGATCCAGGGGTGTGGGACGAGCAGTACTTC. This sequence encodes CSASDPGVWDEQYF.

Ten or more counts support this clonotype. The V and J genes are TRBV5-8 and TRBJ1-5; D perhaps matches TRBD1 (6 bases). The germline gives CDR1 SGHTS, CDR2 YDEGEE. The CDR3 spans 13 residues. Between the trimmed V and J ends, which lost 4 bases and 5 bases, there was a span of 10 bases. The CDR3 bases are TGTGCCAGCAGCGAGGGGGGCTATCAGCCCCAGCATTTT. Its translation: CASSEGGYQPQHF.

The V gene is TRBV12-3 or TRBV12-4, the J gene TRBJ2-1; D might be TRBD2 (7 bases). The CDR3 is 17 residues long. The ends were cut back, 3 bases at V and 10 bases at J, with 25 bases in the middle. The CDR3 loop reads CASSLSPLGGGHSEQFF. CDR3 in DNA: TGTGCCAGCAGTTTGTCCCCTTTGGGCGGGGGCCATTCAGAGCAGTTCTTC.

The sample holds many counts of this clonotype. Sequence at one end of the junction differs from germline and may be a read error. The V call is TRBV7-9, the J call TRBJ1-6; D is perhaps TRBD1 (6 bases). The CDR3 is 13 amino acids. Germline V gene data show CDR1 as SEHNR and CDR2 as FQNEAQ (reference sequence). In DNA, the CDR3 is TGCGCCAGCAGGGCAGGGGATAATTCACCCCTCCACTTT. This translates into CASRAGDNSPLHF.

This clonotype showed up just a few times. This could be a read error, since a much larger clone is one nucleotide away. The rearrangement links TRBV20-1 to TRBJ2-7; 9 positions match TRBD2. The CDR3 runs 16 residues. Looked up from germline, CDR1 is DFQATT and CDR2 is SNEGSKA (reference sequence). J gave up 4 bases and V 3 bases, and 13 bases lay outside the gene matches. This CDR3 reads CSASGPGAGGPYEQYF. The CDR3 DNA sequence: TGCAGTGCTAGTGGCCCCGGGGCGGGGGGGCCGTACGAGCAGTACTTC.

This clonotype has ten or more counts. The J gene is TRBJ1-1, the V gene TRBV27; 7 nucleotides agree with TRBD1. Germline lookup yields CDR1 MNHEY and CDR2 SMNVEV (reference sequence). This CDR3 has 16 residues. J was trimmed by 1 base and V by 6 bases; bases with no gene match: 11. DNA for the CDR3: TGTGCCAGCAGGCTCATACAGGGGAGCGGGAACACTGAAGCTTTCTTT. Translation gives CASRLIQGSGNTEAFF.

This clonotype was seen repeatedly, ten times or more. The chain is built from TRBV6-1 and TRBJ1-1; D remains ambiguous. From germline, CDR1 is MNHNS and CDR2 SASEGT. CDR3 length: 14 amino acids. With 4 bases removed from V and 0 bases from J, the gap between germline ends came to 9 bases. The CDR3 DNA reads TGTGCCAGCAGTGGCAGAGGGATGAACACTGAAGCTTTCTTT. Protein sequence: CASSGRGMNTEAFF.

The table lists this clonotype with many counts. V and J are TRBV25-1 and TRBJ1-1; D is ambiguous. The CDR3 loop spans 14 amino acids. Deletions cut 2 bases from V and 0 bases from J, with 7 bases between. Germline CDR1 reads MGHDK; CDR2 reads SYGVNS. The CDR3, as DNA: TGTGCCAGCAGTGAAGATCTACTGAACACTGAAGCTTTCTTT. Amino acid sequence: CASSEDLLNTEAFF. Supplemented by reference TRBV25-1 and TRBJ1-1, the full variable domain reads EADIYQTPRYLVIGTGKKITLECSQTMGHDKMYWYQQDPGMELHLIHYSYGVNSTEKGDLSSESTVSRIRTEHFPLTLESARPSHTSQYLCASSEDLLNTEAFFGQGTRLTVV.

This clonotype was found many times. DNA for the CDR3: TGTGCCAGCAGCATTTCCGGGACAGGGGATTCCGAGCAGTACTTC. Translation: CASSISGTGDSEQYF. The genes are TRBV7-3 and TRBJ2-7, with 10 bases aligning to TRBD1. The CDR3 runs to 15 residues. Germline CDR1 is SGHTA and CDR2 is FQGTGA. V was pared by 5 bases and J by 6 bases, with 10 bases of the junction left unmatched. The complete variable domain, with remaining parts taken from reference TRBV7-3 and TRBJ2-7, reads GAGVSQTPSNKVTEKGKYVELRCDPISGHTALYWYRQSLGQGPEFLIYFQGTGAADDSGLPNDRFFAVRPEGSVSTLKIQRTERGDSAVYLCASSISGTGDSEQYFGPGTRLTVT.

The V call is TRBV29-1, the J call TRBJ2-1, with TRBD2 as a possible D gene (5 bases). With 5 bases removed from V and 8 bases from J, the gap between germline ends came to 13 bases. CDR3 length: 12 amino acids. Per germline, CDR1 SQVTM and CDR2 ANQGSEA. CDR3 amino acids: CSVTAGIDEQFF. As DNA, the CDR3 is TGCAGCGTTACTGCCGGGATCGATGAGCAGTTCTTC.

This clonotype was seen repeatedly, ten times or more. The rearrangement uses TRBV18 and TRBJ1-1; D gene unclear. Germline assignment: CDR1 KGHSH and CDR2 LQKENI. Trimming stripped 2 bases from V and 5 bases from J, with 9 bases between. There are 13 residues in the CDR3. DNA for the CDR3: TGTGCCAGCTCACCAAACCTGGGGACTGAAGCTTTCTTT. It encodes CASSPNLGTEAFF.

Concerning this clonotype itself: Just one base apart from a much larger clone, this may be a read error. The chain employs TRBV7-3 and TRBJ2-2; 7 bases agree with TRBD2. The CDR3 loop spans 18 amino acids. Germline loops: CDR1 SGHTA, CDR2 FQGTGA. The junction had 9 bases not matched to a gene; V was cut back by 1 base and J by 1 base. The CDR3 sequence is CASSLREELAMNTGELFF. CDR3 sequence (DNA): TGTGCCAGCAGCTTAAGGGAGGAACTAGCGATGAACACCGGGGAGCTGTTTTTT. The full variable domain, its missing parts supplied by reference TRBV7-3 and TRBJ2-2, is GAGVSQTPSNKVTEKGKYVELRCDPISGHTALYWYRQSLGQGPEFLIYFQGTGAADDSGLPNDRFFAVRPEGSVSTLKIQRTERGDSAVYLCASSLREELAMNTGELFFGEGSRLTVL.

Many counts were recorded for this clonotype. The V call is TRBV5-1, the J call TRBJ2-1; D unclear. Germline assignment: CDR1 SGHRS and CDR2 YFSETQ. V was pared by 3 bases and J by 0 bases, with 4 bases between. The CDR3 runs to 13 residues. The CDR3 loop reads CASSYGSYNEQFF. The CDR3 DNA is TGCGCCAGCAGCTACGGCTCCTACAATGAGCAGTTCTTC.

This clonotype has a handful of counts. It differs at one base from a far larger clone, so likely a read error. The CDR3 protein is CASSGDRQETQYF. In DNA, the CDR3 is TGTGCCAGCAGCGGGGACAGGCAAGAGACCCAGTACTTC. The chain links TRBV5-5 to TRBJ2-5; 8 positions agree with TRBD1. The CDR3 runs to 13 residues. Germline V lookup: CDR1 SGHKS, CDR2 YYEKEE (reference sequence). J gave up 2 bases and V 4 bases, and 1 base lay outside the gene matches. Filled out from reference TRBV5-5 and TRBJ2-5, the complete variable domain reads DAGVTQSPTHLIKTRGQQVTLRCSPISGHKSVSWYQQVLGQGPQFIFQYYEKEERGRGNFPDRFSARQFPNYSSELNVNALLLGDSALYLCASSGDRQETQYFGPGTRLLVL.

This clonotype was observed many times. V and J are TRBV6-1 and TRBJ2-5; TRBD1 might be the D (5 bases). The CDR3 has 14 residues. Germline CDR1 and CDR2: MNHNS and SASEGT. The ends were cut back, 2 bases at V and 4 bases at J, with 11 bases in the middle. The CDR3 region is CASSEILGRETQYF. In nucleotides, the CDR3 is TGTGCCAGCAGTGAAATCCTGGGGCGAGAGACCCAGTACTTC.

The table lists this clonotype with many counts. The rearrangement joins TRBV19 to TRBJ1-4, with D tentatively TRBD1 (6 bases). This CDR3 has 15 amino acids. Germline CDR1 reads LNHDA; CDR2 reads SQIVND (reference sequence). V lost 5 bases, J lost 8 bases, and 18 bases lay in between. The CDR3, as DNA: TGTGCCAGTAGTGACGCCGGGGCTACAGGGGAAAAACTGTTTTTT. It specifies CASSDAGATGEKLFF. The whole variable domain, remainder taken from reference TRBV19 and TRBJ1-4, is DGGITQSPKYLFRKEGQNVTLSCEQNLNHDAMYWYRQDPGQGLRLIYYSQIVNDFQKGDIAEGYSVSREKKESFPLTVTSAQKNPTAFYLCASSDAGATGEKLFFGSGTQLSVL.

Comment on this clonotype: A read error likely explains this, since a far larger clone differs by one base. The chain combines TRBV12-3 or TRBV12-4 with TRBJ2-3; the D is unclear. With the DNA end fitting TRBJ2-7 better, the J assignment may be wrong. There are 14 residues in the CDR3. The CDR3: CASNTGGPNCEQYF. In DNA form, the CDR3 reads TGTGCCAGCAACACCGGCGGACCAAACTGCGAGCAGTACTTC.

The CDR3 nucleotides read TGCGCCAGCAGCGGGGTATCCTACGAGCAGTACTTC. It encodes CASSGVSYEQYF. The chain links TRBV5-1 to TRBJ2-7; D not resolved. Trimming removed 4 bases at V and 1 base at J, with 6 bases between. Germline V gene lookup returns CDR1 SGHRS and CDR2 YFSETQ. The CDR3 spans 12 residues. Complete variable domain (other parts from reference TRBV5-1 and TRBJ2-7): KAGVTQTPRYLIKTRGQQVTLSCSPISGHRSVSWYQQTPGQGLQFLFEYFSETQRNKGNFPGRFSGRQFSNSRSEMNVSTLELGDSALYLCASSGVSYEQYFGPGTRLTVT.